This TCR beta chain was recorded in a study of blood T cell repertoires in COVID-19. Study overall: The United States, Italy and Spain were the sources of the acute and convalescent COVID-19 samples. Sources were T cells, B-cell-depleted T cells, or PBMCs; the material itself was cDNA or gDNA.

Measured with immunoSEQ multiplex PCR; TCRdb has only the in-frame clones, and not every one. The table includes over 110,000 clones, 84% detected once. The CDR3 loop spans 16 amino acids. With 4 bases clipped from V and 4 bases from J, the junction kept 9 bases outside the gene matches. Germline CDR1 reads LGHNA; CDR2 reads YSLEER. Assignment of participants to cohorts was predicated upon participant-reported clinical history. The source material was PBMCs or T cells enriched from blood (not recorded which). This clonotype originated in a man aged 50-60 years in a cohort exposed to, infected with or recovered from COVID-19 (not recorded which). V is TRBV4-3 and J is TRBJ2-5; 10 nucleotides line up with TRBD2. In DNA, the CDR3 is TGCGCCAGCAGCCTTAGGACTAGCGGATCACGAGAGACCCAGTACTTC. This gives the protein CASSLRTSGSRETQYF.